The 18 T cell receptor beta chains below all came from one sample that was sequenced in a study of T cell responses to AZD1222 COVID-19 vaccine. Using immunoSEQ multiplex PCR, the repertoire was profiled, and TCRdb retains in-frame clones only, with some absent. The sample has 70,000 to 95,000 clones, roughly 86% seen once. Sequenced material: peripheral blood, taken 28 days after the second AZD1222 dose. The source of these receptors is an adult who received the AZD1222 COVID-19 vaccine.

The chain has TRBV13 and TRBJ1-2, with D uncertain. This CDR3 contains 16 residues. Germline-derived CDR1 and CDR2 are PRHDT and FYEKMQ (reference sequence). Trimming took off 4 bases at V and 2 bases at J, with 17 bases between the two ends. The CDR3 coding sequence is TGTGCCAGCAGCTCCCTATGGACCTTGCGGAACTATGGCTACACCTTC. Residues: CASSSLWTLRNYGYTF.

The gene calls are TRBV6-1 and TRBJ1-6; TRBD1 might be the D (6 bases). The germline CDR1 and CDR2 sequences are MNHNS and SASEGT. The CDR3 sequence is 14 residues long. Trimming removed 2 bases from V and 14 bases from J, with 16 bases in between. The CDR3 DNA sequence: TGTGCCAGCAGTGAATCCTGGGGCAGGGGAACCCTCCACTTT. It translates to CASSESWGRGTLHF.

J is TRBJ1-2 and V is TRBV12-3 or TRBV12-4; tentative D call: TRBD1 (5 bases). The V gene lost 5 bases and the J gene lost 8 bases, with 12 bases spanning the gap. The CDR3 sequence is 12 residues long. CDR3 sequence (DNA): TGTGCCAGCAGTCCGGACATGCGGGGCTACACCTTC. Encoded protein: CASSPDMRGYTF.

V is TRBV27 and J is TRBJ2-3; 8 bases match TRBD1. From germline, CDR1 is MNHEY and CDR2 SMNVEV (reference sequence). The CDR3 sequence is 15 residues long. V lost 5 bases, J lost 7 bases, and 11 bases stayed unmatched. The CDR3 protein is CASSKPGTGEYTQYF. The CDR3 region has the DNA TGTGCCAGCAGTAAACCCGGGACAGGAGAATATACGCAGTATTTT.

The chain combines TRBV7-8 with TRBJ2-1, with 8 nucleotides matching TRBD1. The CDR3 totals 15 residues. Germline assignment: CDR1 SGHVS and CDR2 FQNEAQ. The junction had 0 bases not matched to a gene; V was cut back by 0 bases and J by 2 bases. Here the CDR3 reads CASSLARGPYNEQFF. The CDR3 DNA reads as TGTGCCAGCAGCTTAGCCAGGGGGCCCTACAATGAGCAGTTCTTC.

The rearrangement links TRBV6-5 to TRBJ1-5; a possible D gene is TRBD1 (5 bases). This CDR3 contains 13 residues. From germline, CDR1 is MNHEY and CDR2 SVGAGI. Trimming cost V 7 bases and J 5 bases, with 12 bases left between them. CDR3 sequence: CASTWGIDQPQHF. CDR3 coding DNA: TGTGCCAGCACCTGGGGGATCGATCAGCCCCAGCATTTT.

The genes are TRBV6-1 and TRBJ1-4; the D is unclear. The germline V gene has CDR1 MNHNS and CDR2 SASEGT. The V and J ends lost 2 bases and 5 bases respectively, with 12 bases between them. The CDR3 has 15 residues. CDR3 loop: CASSEQPGVNEKLFF. DNA for the CDR3: TGTGCCAGCAGTGAACAACCCGGGGTGAATGAAAAACTGTTTTTT.

This chain uses TRBV7-2 with TRBJ2-7; the D is unclear. From germline, CDR1 is SGHTA and CDR2 FQGNSA. Trimming cost V 5 bases and J 2 bases, with 7 bases left between them. This CDR3 has 12 amino acids. The chain's CDR3 is CASSQHTYEQYF. The DNA for the CDR3 is TGTGCCAGCAGCCAACACACCTACGAGCAGTACTTC.

Regarding this clone: This sample includes further DNA sequences coding for the same CDR3. V is TRBV18 and J is TRBJ1-5; 12 nucleotides line up with TRBD1. The CDR3 is 15 residues long. The V gene's germline CDR1 is KGHSH and CDR2 LQKENI. Trimming cost V 3 bases and J 7 bases; bases outside gene matches: 4. CDR3 sequence: CASSPGTGGGQPQHF. Written as DNA, the CDR3 is TGTGCCAGCTCACCCGGGACAGGGGGCGGCCAGCCCCAGCATTTT.

This clone showed up just once. The chain is built from TRBV6-5 and TRBJ1-2; D ambiguous. The V end was cut by 3 bases, the J end by 5 bases, with 16 bases between. The length of the CDR3 is 15 residues. Germline CDR1 reads MNHEY; CDR2 reads SVGAGI. The DNA for the CDR3 is TGTGCCAGCAGTTATATACGGCCGTTCGGGTATGGCTACACCTTC. Translated: CASSYIRPFGYGYTF.

The genes are TRBV29-1 and TRBJ1-2, with D perhaps matching TRBD1 (6 bases). Trimming cost V 4 bases and J 5 bases, with 20 bases left between them. From germline, CDR1 is SQVTM and CDR2 ANQGSEA. The CDR3 consists of 15 residues. DNA of the CDR3: TGCAGCGTTGGCCGAAACGCGGGGGCTGGGTATGGCTACACCTTC. Protein: CSVGRNAGAGYGYTF. The whole variable domain, filled in from reference TRBV29-1 and TRBJ1-2, reads SAVISQKPSRDICQRGTSLTIQCQVDSQVTMMFWYRQQPGQSLTLIATANQGSEATYESGFVIDKFPISRPNLTFSTLTVSNMSPEDSSIYLCSVGRNAGAGYGYTFGSGTRLTVV.

The V gene is TRBV4-3, the J gene TRBJ2-7; D possibly uses TRBD1 or TRBD2 (5 bases each). The CDR3 totals 14 residues. V was clipped by 0 bases and J by 2 bases, with 8 bases between them. CDR1 is LGHNA and CDR2 is YSLEER in the germline V gene. The CDR3 sequence: CASSQEPGPYEQYF. CDR3 bases: TGCGCCAGCAGCCAAGAGCCGGGGCCCTACGAGCAGTACTTC.

The rearrangement joins TRBV29-1 to TRBJ2-5; TRBD1 or TRBD2 may be the D gene (5 bases each). Trimming cost V 4 bases and J 4 bases, with 13 bases left between them. Germline V gives CDR1 SQVTM, CDR2 ANQGSEA. The CDR3 spans 13 residues. The CDR3 coding sequence is TGCAGCGTTGGTGGGGGATCTGGAGAGACCCAGTACTTC. This sequence encodes CSVGGGSGETQYF.

The chain employs TRBV6-4 and TRBJ2-1; 8 bases fit TRBD1. V lost 6 bases to trimming and J lost 8 bases; unmatched junction nucleotides: 12. Germline-derived CDR1 and CDR2 are MRHNA and SNTAGT. This CDR3 has 15 residues. The CDR3 sequence is CASSSGQGALDEQFF. The CDR3 nucleotides are TGTGCCAGCAGCTCCGGTCAGGGGGCCTTGGATGAGCAGTTCTTC.

The J gene is TRBJ1-1, the V gene TRBV7-2; no reliable D call. V shed 1 base and J shed 4 bases, with 13 bases lying between them. Germline V CDR1 and CDR2: SGHTA, FQGNSA. The CDR3 is 15 amino acids. The CDR3 sequence is CASSLVEGVGTEAFF. The CDR3 DNA reads as TGTGCCAGCAGCTTAGTGGAAGGAGTGGGCACTGAAGCTTTCTTT.

V and J are TRBV5-1 and TRBJ2-7; 12 bases match TRBD1. Germline-derived CDR1 and CDR2 are SGHRS and YFSETQ. The CDR3 extends over 15 amino acids. V lost 2 bases to trimming and J lost 6 bases; unmatched junction nucleotides: 6. The CDR3 DNA follows: TGCGCCAGCAGCTTTGGAGGGACAGGGGGCGGCGAGCAGTACTTC. Residues: CASSFGGTGGGEQYF.

This sequence joins TRBV28 and TRBJ1-2, with D maybe TRBD1 (5 bases). The V end was cut by 5 bases, the J end by 10 bases, with 17 bases between. CDR3 length equals 13 residues. The germline CDR1 and CDR2 sequences are MDHEN and SYDVKM. The CDR3: CASSPTGGRDYTF. For the CDR3, the DNA is TGTGCCAGCAGTCCGACCGGGGGTCGGGACTACACCTTC.

This clone was seen a few times. The chain is built from TRBV3-1 (or the pseudogene TRBV3-2) and TRBJ1-4, with D perhaps matching TRBD1 (6 bases). Germline CDR1 is LGHDT and CDR2 is YNNKEL (reference sequence). Trimming cost V 4 bases and J 7 bases, with 13 bases left between them. The CDR3 is made up of 14 amino acids. In DNA, the CDR3 is TGTGCCAGCAGCCCAGGGGTCTCGTTTGAAAAACTGTTTTTT. Translated: CASSPGVSFEKLFF.